This T cell receptor (beta chain) was identified during a study of T cells in women clearing cervical HPV infection. Data came from immunoSEQ multiplex PCR; TCRdb stores just in-frame clones and leaves some out. The repertoire table contains some 31,000 clones. The CDR3 is 16 amino acids. From germline, CDR1 is SQVTM and CDR2 ANQGSEA. J lost 9 bases, V lost 0 bases, and 13 bases had no gene match. About this clone: The read ends 3 residues early relative to the CDR3; the germline J gene fills the gap.

Material: blood buffy coat. This TCR was sampled from a woman aged 18 to 75 with a cervical HPV16 infection that either progressed to CIN3+ or cleared (not recorded which). The chain uses TRBV29-1 and TRBJ2-2; TRBD1 matches at 7 bases. This CDR3 is CSVEDLLRGQGRELFF. The CDR3 DNA, read in part, is TGCAGCGTTGAAGATCTACTGAGGGGGCAGGGCCGGGAG.